This T cell receptor beta chain was recovered during a study of blood T cell repertoires in COVID-19. Turning to the study itself: Material from acute and convalescent COVID-19 was sourced from the United States, Italy and Spain. Sample material is recorded as cDNA or gDNA derived from T cells, B-cell-depleted T cells, or PBMCs.

After removal of 4 bases from V and 1 base from J, the junction contained 18 bases not matched to a gene. The length of the CDR3 is 19 residues. The germline V gene has CDR1 SGHDT and CDR2 YYEEEE. Authors' analysis steps: Amplification from reference gene primers served as the basis for estimated nucleated cell counts. Method: immunoSEQ multiplex PCR; TCRdb's copy keeps in-frame clones and lacks some. V, J and clone size derive from that table, while D and trimming were established from the DNA sequence. The sample lists about 38,000 clones; over 80% were seen once. This clone was seen a handful of times.

The TCR comes from a man aged 50-60 years with active or convalescent COVID-19. Sequencing used peripheral blood. The chain joins TRBV5-6 to TRBJ2-5; 8 bases align to TRBD1. The CDR3 spells CASSAWTGWGQWGQETQYF. CDR3 bases: TGTGCCAGCAGCGCATGGACAGGGTGGGGACAATGGGGCCAAGAGACCCAGTACTTC.